This T cell receptor (beta chain) was captured in a study of a mutant IDH1 vaccine in newly diagnosed glioma. Whole-study results and caveats: Pseudoprogression appeared independent of alterations in top peripheral clonotypes.

Produced via immunoSEQ multiplex PCR; TCRdb's table is partial and in-frame only. The sample has about 58,000 clones, around 81% seen once; the top ten hold 5.4%. Germline lookup yields CDR1 SGHKS and CDR2 YYEKEE (reference sequence). The CDR3 spans 15 residues. The V gene end was trimmed by 0 bases and the J gene end by 6 bases; junction bases not matched to a gene: 5. On this clone itself: Its antigen remains unidentified.

The sample's time point: week 35, safety follow-up. In the vaccine, a single dose held 300 ug of the mutant IDH1 20-mer peptide, along with topical imiquimod. The chain carries TRBV5-5 and TRBJ1-5; 8 nucleotides align to TRBD1. The clonotype was recovered from a man aged 40-50 years with glioma. This material consisted of PBMCs, taken from a glioma patient whose treatment included an IDH1 peptide vaccine. In nucleotides, the CDR3 is TGTGCCAGCAGCTTGGTTGACAGGGGCGGTCAGCCCCAGCATTTT. Residues: CASSLVDRGGQPQHF.